These 32 T cell receptor beta chains were sequenced from one sample in a study of metastatic and nonmetastatic thyroid tumors. Thyroid surgery was preceded by no treatment in any patient. Using MiXCR, TCRdb re-called clones from the PCR reads. The sample holds thousands of clones, around 35% seen once. The material sequenced was adjacent normal tissue. All receptors derive from a female donor with papillary thyroid cancer or a benign thyroid nodule (not recorded which). Some clones in this sample may be carry-over from other donors' samples.

As to this clone: A read error may produce the germline difference seen at one junction end. The chain couples TRBV19 to TRBJ2-3, with D possibly matching TRBD1 (6 bases). The CDR3 totals 15 residues. Germline CDR1 and CDR2: LNHDA and SQIVND (reference sequence). The CDR3 sequence: CASSKTGQIRDTQNF. CDR3 DNA: TGTGCCAGTAGTAAAACAGGACAGATCAGAGATACGCAGAATTTT.

Relative to its sample, this clone is large. The chain is built from TRBV19 and TRBJ1-2; unclear D gene. Deletions cut 4 bases from V and 4 bases from J, with 10 bases between. Germline-derived CDR1 and CDR2 are LNHDA and SQIVND (reference sequence). This CDR3 contains 13 residues. The CDR3 sequence is CASSSSQRYGYTF. The CDR3 nucleotides are TGTGCCAGTAGTAGCTCACAGCGCTATGGCTACACCTTC. The whole variable domain, filled in from reference TRBV19 and TRBJ1-2, reads DGGITQSPKYLFRKEGQNVTLSCEQNLNHDAMYWYRQDPGQGLRLIYYSQIVNDFQKGDIAEGYSVSREKKESFPLTVTSAQKNPTAFYLCASSSSQRYGYTFGSGTRLTVV.

Sample share makes this clone large. This rearrangement joins TRBV19 to TRBJ2-2; D remains unclear. V was trimmed by 10 bases and J by 5 bases, leaving 11 bases between them. This CDR3 has 12 amino acids. Germline V CDR1 and CDR2: LNHDA, SQIVND (reference sequence). The CDR3 DNA reads as TGTGCCACTATGGTCGGGACCGGGGAGCTGTTTTTT. This sequence encodes CATMVGTGELFF.

The V and J genes are TRBV20-1 and TRBJ2-2; D not resolved. Trimming left V 6 bases short and J 5 bases short, with 13 bases between. Germline CDR1 DFQATT, CDR2 SNEGSKA (reference sequence). The CDR3 covers 13 residues. CDR3 bases: TGCAGTGCCCTCCCCCTGAATACCGGGGAGCTGTTTTTT. Its protein product is CSALPLNTGELFF.

This clone showed up just a few times. The genes are TRBV12-3 or TRBV12-4 and TRBJ2-2; D remains unclear. Deletions cut 5 bases from V and 3 bases from J, with 10 bases between. This CDR3 has 14 amino acids. The DNA for the CDR3 is TGTGCCAGCAGTCCTCAAGCCTACACCGGGGAGCTGTTTTTT. Amino acids: CASSPQAYTGELFF.

The chain couples TRBV11-3 to TRBJ2-7; TRBD2 aligns across 11 bases. J gave up 7 bases and V 5 bases, and 13 bases lay outside the gene matches. From germline, CDR1 is SGHNT and CDR2 YENEEA. The CDR3 length is 16 residues. CDR3 nucleotides: TGTGCCAGCAGCCCCCGGCCTAGCGGGGGGATAGGGGAGCAGTACTTC. This translates into CASSPRPSGGIGEQYF.

CDR3 nucleotides: TGTGCCAGCAGTGGTCCGGGGGGTGACGGGGAGCTGTTTTTT. Protein sequence: CASSGPGGDGELFF. The genes are TRBV2 and TRBJ2-2; 7 bases line up with TRBD2. Germline V gene sequence: CDR1 SNHLY, CDR2 FYNNEI. The CDR3 has 14 residues. V shed 4 bases, J shed 7 bases, and the junction held 6 bases outside the gene matches.

The rearrangement links TRBV12-3 or TRBV12-4 to TRBJ2-3, with 11 bases lining up with TRBD2. This CDR3 region has 14 residues. The trim removed 6 bases at V and 5 bases at J, leaving 4 bases unmatched. The CDR3 loop is CASSLTSGEDTQYF. The CDR3 DNA reads TGTGCCAGCAGCTTGACTAGCGGGGAAGATACGCAGTATTTT.

This clone was seen repeatedly, ten times or more. This chain joins TRBV4-3 and TRBJ2-3, with 10 bases aligning to TRBD2. The CDR3 spans 17 residues. Germline values: CDR1 LGHNA, CDR2 YSLEER. After removal of 1 base from V and 3 bases from J, the junction contained 7 bases not matched to a gene. CDR3 protein: CASSQGSGRAGTDTQYF. CDR3 sequence (DNA): TGCGCCAGCAGCCAAGGGAGCGGGAGGGCCGGGACAGATACGCAGTATTTT.

This clone was detected many times. The genes are TRBV7-9 and TRBJ2-5, with 8 nucleotides matching TRBD1. CDR1 is SEHNR, CDR2 FQNEAQ, per germline (reference sequence). Trimming removed 6 bases from V and 9 bases from J; junction bases left unmatched: 6. There are 12 residues in the CDR3. CDR3 protein: CASRVLQGAQYF. Written as DNA, the CDR3 is TGTGCCAGCAGAGTACTACAGGGGGCCCAGTACTTC.

The sample holds a few counts of this clone. V is TRBV11-2 and J is TRBJ1-1; maybe TRBD1 (6 bases). Trimming stripped 2 bases from V and 6 bases from J, with 10 bases between. CDR3 length: 13 residues. Germline assignment: CDR1 SGHAT and CDR2 FQNNGV. DNA of the CDR3: TGTGCCAGCAGCTTATACAGGGTGGCTGAAGCTTTCTTT. Protein: CASSLYRVAEAFF.

J is TRBJ2-5 and V is TRBV4-1, with D uncertain. CDR1 MGHRA and CDR2 YSYEKL come from the germline V gene. V lost 0 bases and J lost 2, with 7 bases in between. This CDR3 is 14 amino acids long. CDR3 DNA: TGCGCCAGCAGCCAAGATCCAACTCAAGAGACCCAGTACTTC. Translated, it gives CASSQDPTQETQYF.

This chain links TRBV4-2 with TRBJ2-1; weak D call: TRBD1 (6 bases). Trimming cost V 0 bases and J 5 bases, with 14 bases left between them. Germline V gene lookup returns CDR1 LGHNA and CDR2 YNFKEQ. The CDR3 is 16 residues long. CDR3 coding DNA: TGTGCCAGCAGCCAAGAGCTACAGGGAAGGAACAATGAGCAGTTCTTC. Translating gives CASSQELQGRNNEQFF.

This chain joins TRBV20-1 and TRBJ2-7, with 15 bases matching TRBD2. Germline CDR1 reads DFQATT; CDR2 reads SNEGSKA (reference sequence). V trimming: 2 bases; J trimming: 6 bases; junction bases outside the gene matches: 2. The CDR3 is 14 residues long. Here the CDR3 DNA reads TGCAGTGCTAGATTGGGACTAGCGGGAGGCGAGCAGTACTTC. Translation gives CSARLGLAGGEQYF.

This clone has a count of ten or more. A read error may be the cause here, since a much bigger clone is one base away. The chain has TRBV27 and TRBJ2-1; TRBD2 agrees at 12 bases. The length of the CDR3 is 16 residues. Germline CDR1 reads MNHEY; CDR2 reads SMNVEV (reference sequence). The CDR3, as DNA: TGTGCCAGCAAGACCTCCGGGACTAGCGGGTACAGTGAGCAGTTCTTC. Encoded protein: CASKTSGTSGYSEQFF.

This sequence joins TRBV15 and TRBJ1-4, with a tentative D call TRBD1 (6 bases). CDR1 and CDR2 from the germline V gene are LNHNV and YYDKDF (reference sequence). V was pared by 0 bases and J by 7 bases, with 9 bases between. This CDR3 is built from 14 residues. The DNA for the CDR3 is TGTGCCACCAGCAGAGATGTGGGGGCTGAAAAACTGTTTTTT. Amino acids: CATSRDVGAEKLFF.

Sample share makes this clone medium-sized. The chain combines TRBV20-1 with TRBJ2-3; 8 bases fit TRBD2. Losses at the gene ends were 5 bases for V and 1 base for J; bases not matched to a gene: 5. This CDR3 is built from 14 residues. From germline, CDR1 is DFQATT and CDR2 SNEGSKA (reference sequence). CDR3 bases: TGCAGTGCTCCCATTAGCGGGGGCACAGATACGCAGTATTTT. Translating gives CSAPISGGTDTQYF.

The V gene is TRBV6-1, the J gene TRBJ1-5; 8 bases agree with TRBD1. There are 18 residues in the CDR3. With V trimmed by 0 bases and J by 4 bases, 11 bases remained unmatched. Looked up from germline, CDR1 is MNHNS and CDR2 is SASEGT. The CDR3 loop is CASSEARVQGAWNQPQHF. In DNA form, the CDR3 reads TGTGCCAGCAGTGAAGCGCGGGTCCAGGGGGCTTGGAATCAGCCCCAGCATTTT.

The sample holds a few counts of this clone. V gene TRBV20-1 combines with J gene TRBJ2-1; 7 positions match TRBD2. The CDR3 length is 11 residues. V lost 5 bases to trimming and J lost 9 bases; unmatched junction nucleotides: 4. CDR1 and CDR2 (germline): DFQATT, SNEGSKA (reference sequence). For the CDR3, the DNA is TGCAGTGCTTTAAAGCGGGGTGAGCAGTTCTTC. Encoded protein: CSALKRGEQFF.

The chain carries TRBV11-1 and TRBJ2-1, with D uncertain. The V end was cut by 3 bases, the J end by 6 bases, with 6 bases between. CDR1 is SGHAT and CDR2 is FQDESV in the germline V gene (reference sequence). The CDR3 covers 12 residues. CDR3 residues: CASSFFGNEQFF. DNA for the CDR3: TGTGCCAGCAGCTTTTTCGGCAATGAGCAGTTCTTC.

This chain uses TRBV30 with TRBJ2-7; a possible D gene is TRBD1 (6 bases). The CDR3 covers 14 residues. Germline V gene lookup returns CDR1 GTSNPN and CDR2 SVGIG (reference sequence). V was clipped by 3 bases and J by 7 bases, with 19 bases between them. CDR3 amino acids: CAWRDWGPLREQYF. The CDR3, as DNA: TGTGCCTGGAGGGATTGGGGGCCCCTCCGAGAGCAGTACTTC.

The V call is TRBV7-8, the J call TRBJ1-1; D not certain. V was shortened by 0 bases and J by 5 bases, with 7 bases between the two germline ends. The CDR3 is 13 residues long. Germline CDR1 reads SGHVS; CDR2 reads FQNEAQ. CDR3 protein: CASSLAERTEAFF. The CDR3 bases are TGTGCCAGCAGCTTAGCGGAGAGGACTGAAGCTTTCTTT.

This clone occurred a few times. J is TRBJ1-2 and V is TRBV6-5; D is possibly TRBD1 (6 bases). Germline V lookup: CDR1 MNHEY, CDR2 SVGAGI. Trimming took off 2 bases at V and 4 bases at J, with 8 bases between the two ends. This CDR3 is 13 amino acids long. CDR3 sequence (DNA): TGTGCCAGCAGTTACAAGGGGGTCTATGGCTACACCTTC. Its translation is CASSYKGVYGYTF.

The chain is built from TRBV5-1 and TRBJ1-1; 7 nucleotides align to TRBD1. The V gene's germline CDR1 is SGHRS and CDR2 YFSETQ. CDR3 length: 18 amino acids. V dropped 4 bases and J dropped 6; count of bases not matched to a gene: 21. CDR3 DNA sequence: TGCGCCAGCAGCCCGGGAGGTACAGGGGCGACCTCGGACGCTGAAGCTTTCTTT. Translation gives CASSPGGTGATSDAEAFF.

This clone was recorded a few times. This sequence joins TRBV19 and TRBJ2-7, with a weak D call TRBD1 (5 bases). V lost 3 bases to trimming and J lost 0 bases, with 12 bases between them. The CDR3 covers 15 residues. The germline CDR1 and CDR2 sequences are LNHDA and SQIVND (reference sequence). As DNA, the CDR3 is TGTGCCAGTAGTATTCGAGACAGCCTCTCCTACGAGCAGTACTTC. Residues: CASSIRDSLSYEQYF.

This clone appeared many times. The rearrangement uses TRBV30 and TRBJ1-1; D is ambiguous. The V end was cut by 3 bases, the J end by 6 bases, with 14 bases between. The CDR3 is 13 amino acids. CDR1 GTSNPN and CDR2 SVGIG come from the germline V gene (reference sequence). The CDR3 bases are TGTGCCTGGAGAGACGACCCTAACTCTGAAGCTTTCTTT. It yields the protein CAWRDDPNSEAFF.

The DNA for the CDR3 is TGCGCCAGCAGTAGGGCAGGGATTAAAGGCTACACCTTC. The encoded protein is CASSRAGIKGYTF. The rearrangement uses TRBV5-1 and TRBJ1-2; weak D call: TRBD1 (5 bases). This CDR3 region has 13 residues. CDR1 is SGHRS and CDR2 is YFSETQ in the germline V gene. Trimming removed 5 bases at V and 8 bases at J, with 16 bases between.

The chain combines TRBV11-2 with TRBJ2-7; 10 bases map to TRBD2. V dropped 5 bases and J dropped 2; count of bases not matched to a gene: 18. This CDR3 region has 19 residues. Germline CDR1 is SGHAT and CDR2 is FQNNGV. The CDR3 loop is CASSGSSEREGIRPYEQYF. The CDR3 coding sequence is TGTGCCAGCAGCGGCAGTTCGGAGCGGGAGGGTATTAGACCCTACGAGCAGTACTTC.

In this sample, this clone is medium-sized. A much larger clonotype is one base distant, so this may be a read error. Within the sample, other DNA sequences also encode this same CDR3. The V call is TRBV27, the J call TRBJ2-7; tentatively, D is TRBD1 or TRBD2 (5 bases each). Trimming cost V 6 bases and J 3 bases, with 12 bases left between them. Germline CDR1 reads MNHEY; CDR2 reads SMNVEV (reference sequence). The CDR3 has 13 amino acids. The CDR3 coding sequence is TGTGCCAGCAGCTGGGGCCGGGGCTACGAGCAGTACTTC. The encoded protein is CASSWGRGYEQYF.

There are a few counts of this clone. The CDR3 DNA reads TGTGCCAGCAGTGAACGGGGCGGGGGCACCTACAATGAGCAGTTCTTC. Its translation: CASSERGGGTYNEQFF. The J gene is TRBJ2-1, the V gene TRBV6-1; possibly TRBD2 for D (7 bases). The V gene's germline CDR1 is MNHNS and CDR2 SASEGT. V was pared by 2 bases and J by 2 bases, with 13 bases between. This CDR3 is built from 16 residues.

The sample holds a few counts of this clone. The chain carries TRBV6-1 and TRBJ1-6, with 7 bases identical to TRBD1. Germline CDR1 and CDR2: MNHNS and SASEGT. With V trimmed by 6 bases and J by 6 bases, 2 bases remained unmatched. This CDR3 contains 13 residues. The DNA of the CDR3 is TGTGCCAGCAGAAGGGACAGTAATTCACCCCTCCACTTT. Translated: CASRRDSNSPLHF.

The chain is built from TRBV5-1 and TRBJ2-7; the D call may be TRBD1 or TRBD2 (5 bases each). The CDR3 is made up of 15 amino acids. V was trimmed by 0 bases and J by 4 bases, leaving 14 bases between them. Germline CDR1 reads SGHRS; CDR2 reads YFSETQ. CDR3 sequence (DNA): TGCGCCAGCAGCTTGGCCGTAGGGACGGATTACGAGCAGTACTTC. Protein sequence: CASSLAVGTDYEQYF.